Listed here is a single T cell receptor beta chain. Its antigen is unknown. No much larger clonotype is one base removed from it; base qualities were not supplied. The data stem from a study of cytotoxic CD8 clonotypes in ibrutinib-treated CLL (dated by TCRdb to the early 2020s). With regard to the full study: The cohort included roughly 15 treatment-naive and ten to twelve relapsed/refractory patients; some 18 were IGHV unmutated. Responses were partial in roughly 24 patients and complete in 2; after median around 72 months follow-up, around 15 stayed in remission and roughly twelve progressed. Response samples were taken after a median of around 13 months on treatment, ranging from about 6 to 40 months. Samples averaged roughly 280,000 productive templates and some 91,000 productive rearrangements. Longitudinal samples were obtainable from about 30% of the roughly 90 participants in the trial. Cryopreserved peripheral blood mononuclear cells were collected at three points: before therapy, at response, and at either sustained remission or disease progression. All remission and progressive disease samples were collected while patients were still receiving ibrutinib. Overall study outcomes, separate from this receptor: Public clonotypes were rare and either shrank or stayed stable during treatment, and the rise in clonality at ibrutinib response reflected expansion of private clonotypes. Sustained-remission and progressing patients did not have matched sampling times, and lymph node repertoires were not examined. Baseline clonality was found to be higher than that of age-matched healthy donors and was strongly correlated with circulating CD8+ T-cell counts. Clonality rose at ibrutinib response, remained stable during sustained remission, and dropped back toward baseline at progression.

The label giving this sample's time point can be read as: roughly 2 years on ibrutinib. For TCR beta library preparation, 1.5 to 2 micrograms of genomic DNA were isolated from cryopreserved PBMCs. Longitudinal blood samples from CLL patients on ibrutinib monotherapy were analyzed using high-throughput TCR beta sequencing. The patients took part in an open-label, single-center phase 2 trial of ibrutinib monotherapy. The goal of deep resolution MiSeq sequencing was a depth between 1 in 1 million and 1 in 200,000 T cells, and coverage averaged 10x per clonotype. The immunoSEQ hsTCRB Kit was used to generate the TCR beta libraries. In the source study's methods: ImmunoSEQ Data Assistant and ImmunoSEQ Analyzer were used for data analysis, and V, D and J genes were assigned according to IMGT definitions. Clonality, which ranges from 0 to 1, was calculated by subtracting the normalized Shannon entropy of productive rearrangement frequencies from one. Only overrepresented clonotypes making up at least 0.05% of each patient's repertoire were included in the public clonotype analysis. About twelve repertoires from age-matched healthy donors, obtained from immuneACCESS, served as clonality controls. Sourced from immuneACCESS, this table was stored by TCRdb with only in-frame sequences that have V and J called. A share of the clones is absent; for the studies checked, an unresolved V gene accounts for under half, and the remainder has no known explanation. Clonal size and the V and J genes are those of that table, whereas D and trimming came from the DNA. Counted in this sample were about 27,000 clones; about three quarters of them appeared once. The ten top clones hold roughly 51% of the sample.

The CDR3 runs 14 residues from the cysteine to the phenylalanine. This entry keeps only the CDR3 DNA: 42 bases, framed from base 1. The germline V gene (reference sequence) gives CDR1 as SEHNR and CDR2 as FQNEAQ. V loses 6 bases of germline sequence and J loses 3 bases, and the interval between the two ends is 11 bases. This material consisted of PBMCs, taken after 24 months of ibrutinib treatment. Rearrangement joined TRBV7-9 to TRBJ1-4; the best D guess is TRBD1, with 5 bases matching. The TCR was taken from a human donor with chronic lymphocytic leukemia. The nucleotide sequence reads as follows: TGTGCCAGCAGTTTCCGGGACCCTAATGAAAAACTGTTTTTT. It translates as CASSFRDPNEKLFF.